One and the same sample provided the 27 T cell receptor beta chains below, sequenced in a study of T cell responses to AZD1222 COVID-19 vaccine. The assay was immunoSEQ multiplex PCR, and TCRdb's table has in-frame clones only and misses some. Among roughly 180,000 clones listed, around 93% were seen once. The sample in question was peripheral blood, obtained on day 0 of AZD1222 vaccination. All receptors come from an adult in good health.

The chain employs TRBV5-1 and TRBJ2-6; D possibly corresponds to TRBD1 (6 bases). The CDR3 is made up of 16 amino acids. Between the trimmed V and J ends, which lost 4 bases and 0 bases, there was a span of 11 bases. Germline-derived CDR1 and CDR2 are SGHRS and YFSETQ. The CDR3 loop reads CASSADRSSGANVLTF. For the CDR3, the DNA is TGCGCCAGCAGCGCCGACAGGTCCTCTGGGGCCAACGTCCTGACTTTC. The whole variable domain, remainder taken from reference TRBV5-1 and TRBJ2-6, is KAGVTQTPRYLIKTRGQQVTLSCSPISGHRSVSWYQQTPGQGLQFLFEYFSETQRNKGNFPGRFSGRQFSNSRSEMNVSTLELGDSALYLCASSADRSSGANVLTFGAGSRLTVL.

This clone was picked up a small number of times. The chain carries TRBV6-5 and TRBJ1-2; a possible D gene is TRBD1 (6 bases). The CDR3 has 12 residues. Germline V gene lookup returns CDR1 MNHEY and CDR2 SVGAGI. V was pared by 7 bases and J by 4 bases, with 10 bases between. Here the CDR3 DNA reads TGTGCCAGCACCGACAGGACCTATGGCTACACCTTC. Encoded protein: CASTDRTYGYTF.

The V gene is TRBV10-3, the J gene TRBJ1-1; D not resolved. CDR1 is ENHRY, CDR2 SYGVKD, per germline. There are 16 residues in the CDR3. Trimming cost V 3 bases and J 1 base, with 15 bases left between them. For the CDR3, the DNA is TGTGCCATCAGTGACAACCGACACGTCCGGAACACTGAAGCTTTCTTT. It is translated as CAISDNRHVRNTEAFF.

V is TRBV30 and J is TRBJ2-3, with D possibly matching TRBD2 (7 bases). The CDR3 spans 16 residues. V was shortened by 4 bases and J by 1 base, with 18 bases between the two germline ends. Germline CDR1 and CDR2: GTSNPN and SVGIG (reference sequence). The CDR3 nucleotides are TGTGCCTGGAAAGTAGGAGGGAGGGGGGGCACAGATACGCAGTATTTT. Its protein is CAWKVGGRGGTDTQYF.

V usage is TRBV12-3 or TRBV12-4 and J usage is TRBJ2-7; 9 nucleotides align to TRBD2. V dropped 4 bases and J dropped 3; count of bases not matched to a gene: 1. The CDR3 contains 13 residues. CDR3 protein: CASSSSGNYEQYF. The CDR3 nucleotides read TGTGCCAGCAGTTCTAGCGGGAACTACGAGCAGTACTTC.

CDR3: CASSLGPITGELFF. The CDR3 coding sequence is TGTGCCAGCAGCTTAGGGCCCATAACCGGGGAGCTGTTTTTT. The V and J genes are TRBV7-2 and TRBJ2-2; D not resolved. The germline gives CDR1 SGHTA, CDR2 FQGNSA. The CDR3 length is 14 residues. The V and J ends lost 1 base and 5 bases respectively, with 8 bases between them.

This clone was counted once. This rearrangement joins TRBV29-1 to TRBJ2-1; 8 bases align to TRBD1. Germline assignment: CDR1 SQVTM and CDR2 ANQGSEA. This CDR3 has 14 amino acids. The J segment lost 3 bases and the V segment lost 7 bases, leaving 8 bases of the junction unmatched. The CDR3 protein is CSGGQATLYNEQFF. CDR3 in DNA: TGCAGCGGGGGACAGGCCACCCTCTACAATGAGCAGTTCTTC.

The V call is TRBV28, the J call TRBJ1-2; possibly TRBD1 for D (5 bases). With 5 bases removed from V and 4 bases from J, the gap between germline ends came to 8 bases. This CDR3 has 12 amino acids. Germline values: CDR1 MDHEN, CDR2 SYDVKM. CDR3 amino acids: CASSRGLYGYTF. The CDR3 DNA reads TGTGCCAGCAGTCGGGGCCTCTATGGCTACACCTTC.

J is TRBJ1-1 and V is TRBV7-8; D ambiguous. CDR1 and CDR2 from the germline V gene are SGHVS and FQNEAQ. With 5 bases removed from V and 6 bases from J, the gap between germline ends came to 16 bases. The CDR3 covers 14 residues. The CDR3 sequence: CASSLKGIRAEAFF. The CDR3 coding sequence is TGTGCCAGCAGCCTTAAAGGGATTAGGGCTGAAGCTTTCTTT.

V gene TRBV19 combines with J gene TRBJ1-5, with D unclear. V lost 4 bases to trimming and J lost 10 bases, with 8 bases between them. There are 11 residues in the CDR3. The germline CDR1 and CDR2 sequences are LNHDA and SQIVND (reference sequence). CDR3 DNA sequence: TGTGCCAGTAGTAATGGGCCACCCCAGCATTTT. It encodes CASSNGPPQHF.

The chain carries TRBV28 and TRBJ2-2; tentatively, D is TRBD1 or TRBD2 (5 bases each). This CDR3 has 10 residues. Between the trimmed V and J ends, which lost 9 bases and 8 bases, there was a span of 7 bases. The V gene's germline CDR1 is MDHEN and CDR2 SYDVKM. CDR3: CASWGGELFF. In DNA, the CDR3 is TGTGCCAGTTGGGGGGGGGAGCTGTTTTTT.

This clone was picked up one time. The genes are TRBV5-5 and TRBJ1-4; D might be TRBD1 (5 bases). With 3 bases removed from V and 7 bases from J, the gap between germline ends came to 16 bases. The CDR3 consists of 15 residues. Looked up from germline, CDR1 is SGHKS and CDR2 is YYEKEE (reference sequence). The CDR3 reads CASSWLQGVGEKLFF. The CDR3 DNA reads TGTGCCAGCAGCTGGTTGCAGGGCGTGGGTGAAAAACTGTTTTTT.

J is TRBJ1-1 and V is TRBV6-2 or TRBV6-3; no reliable D call. CDR1 and CDR2 (germline): MNHEY, SVGEGT. V lost 4 bases to trimming and J lost 13 bases, with 16 bases between them. This CDR3 comprises 12 residues. DNA for the CDR3: TGTGCCAGCAGTTCCCCCCCGGGGTCGGATTTCTTT. This sequence encodes CASSSPPGSDFF.

This chain uses TRBV6-5 with TRBJ1-5; D is unresolved. The CDR3 consists of 12 residues. V was cut by 8 bases and J by 3 bases, with 8 bases left in between. In germline, CDR1 is MNHEY, CDR2 SVGAGI. In nucleotides, the CDR3 is TGTGCCAGCGGTCAGTACAATCAGCCCCAGCATTTT. Its translation is CASGQYNQPQHF.

The gene calls are TRBV9 and TRBJ2-2, with 10 positions matching TRBD2. Germline V gene lookup returns CDR1 SGDLS and CDR2 YYNGEE. J was trimmed by 0 bases and V by 0 bases; bases with no gene match: 5. CDR3 length: 18 residues. The CDR3 DNA follows: TGTGCCAGCAGCGTAGTCTTAGGACTAGCGGCGAACACCGGGGAGCTGTTTTTT. Translation: CASSVVLGLAANTGELFF.

The V gene is TRBV7-9, the J gene TRBJ1-2, with D tentatively TRBD1 (5 bases). The CDR3 covers 15 residues. The ends were cut back, 4 bases at V and 2 bases at J, with 14 bases in the middle. Germline loops: CDR1 SEHNR, CDR2 FQNEAQ (reference sequence). The CDR3 sequence is CASSYAPQGNYGYTF. CDR3 DNA sequence: TGTGCCAGCAGCTACGCCCCCCAGGGAAACTATGGCTACACCTTC.

The V gene is TRBV19, the J gene TRBJ2-5; D unresolved. The CDR3 length is 14 residues. In germline, CDR1 is LNHDA, CDR2 SQIVND (reference sequence). Trimming removed 5 bases at V and 4 bases at J, with 14 bases between. CDR3 loop: CASSPRIGLETQYF. The CDR3 DNA follows: TGTGCCAGTAGTCCCAGGATAGGGTTAGAGACCCAGTACTTC.

This chain links TRBV3-1 (or the pseudogene TRBV3-2) with TRBJ1-5; 7 nucleotides agree with TRBD1. Trimming at V came to 0 bases and at J to 5 bases, leaving 1 base not matched to a gene. There are 14 residues in the CDR3. Germline CDR1 reads LGHDT; CDR2 reads YNNKEL (reference sequence). DNA for the CDR3: TGTGCCAGCAGCCAAGAAGGGGGCGATCAGCCCCAGCATTTT. Amino acid sequence: CASSQEGGDQPQHF.

V gene TRBV28 combines with J gene TRBJ2-3; 10 nucleotides match TRBD2. Germline values: CDR1 MDHEN, CDR2 SYDVKM. This CDR3 region has 16 residues. The V gene end was trimmed by 4 bases and the J gene end by 2 bases; junction bases not matched to a gene: 6. The CDR3 DNA follows: TGTGCCAGCAGTTACCCCCTAGCGGGGGTCACAGATACGCAGTATTTT. Protein sequence: CASSYPLAGVTDTQYF.

The chain is built from TRBV9 and TRBJ2-1, with a weak D call TRBD2 (5 bases). The germline gives CDR1 SGDLS, CDR2 YYNGEE. The CDR3 consists of 13 residues. The germline V and J ends were trimmed by 2 bases and 8 bases, with 11 bases remaining between them. The CDR3 reads CASSVGPGDEQFF. CDR3 nucleotides: TGTGCCAGCAGCGTGGGTCCCGGGGATGAGCAGTTCTTC.

This clone was observed once. The chain employs TRBV7-6 and TRBJ1-1; D is undetermined. V was clipped by 0 bases and J by 1 base, with 12 bases between them. Germline lookup yields CDR1 SGHVS and CDR2 FNYEAQ. This CDR3 contains 16 residues. This chain's CDR3 is CASSLAHGVGNTEAFF. The CDR3 coding sequence is TGTGCCAGCAGCTTAGCGCACGGGGTGGGGAACACTGAAGCTTTCTTT.

The chain uses TRBV19 and TRBJ2-2, with D tentatively TRBD2 (6 bases). The V gene's germline CDR1 is LNHDA and CDR2 SQIVND (reference sequence). V lost 8 bases, J lost 1 base, and 14 bases lay in between. This CDR3 contains 15 residues. The CDR3 loop is CASRPVGGNTGELFF. DNA of the CDR3: TGTGCCAGTCGGCCCGTGGGGGGGAACACCGGGGAGCTGTTTTTT.

The chain recombines TRBV7-9 with TRBJ1-2, with 10 bases that match TRBD1. Germline V gene sequence: CDR1 SEHNR, CDR2 FQNEAQ (reference sequence). V trimming: 1 base; J trimming: 4 bases; junction bases outside the gene matches: 12. This CDR3 comprises 18 residues. CDR3 amino acids: CASSLVGDRGRLAYGYTF. The CDR3 DNA reads TGTGCCAGCAGCTTAGTAGGAGACAGGGGGCGCTTGGCCTATGGCTACACCTTC.

The chain recombines TRBV7-9 with TRBJ2-7, with a possible D match to TRBD2 (6 bases). Germline V gene data show CDR1 as SEHNR and CDR2 as FQNEAQ (reference sequence). V lost 4 bases and J lost 6, with 13 bases in between. The CDR3 spans 13 residues. This chain's CDR3 is CASSSRRVGEQYF. The DNA for the CDR3 is TGTGCCAGCAGCTCCCGGAGGGTAGGCGAGCAGTACTTC.

This clone showed up just once. The rearrangement uses TRBV27 and TRBJ2-1; D not certain. This CDR3 is 16 amino acids long. Between the trimmed V and J ends, which lost 3 bases and 5 bases, there was a span of 17 bases. Germline CDR1 and CDR2: MNHEY and SMNVEV (reference sequence). DNA for the CDR3: TGTGCCAGCAGTTTCAGTTGGATAAGCCCCCACAATGAGCAGTTCTTC. This encodes CASSFSWISPHNEQFF.

In this sample, this clone turned up once. The chain recombines TRBV2 with TRBJ2-1, with D tentatively TRBD2 (6 bases). The CDR3 contains 13 residues. Germline values: CDR1 SNHLY, CDR2 FYNNEI. The ends were cut back, 3 bases at V and 9 bases at J, with 12 bases in the middle. This chain's CDR3 is CASSDVNGGEQFF. CDR3 nucleotide sequence: TGTGCCAGCAGTGACGTTAACGGGGGTGAGCAGTTCTTC.

The chain is built from TRBV2 and TRBJ1-2, with 8 bases that match TRBD1. The germline V gene has CDR1 SNHLY and CDR2 FYNNEI. The V gene end was trimmed by 6 bases and the J gene end by 6 bases; junction bases not matched to a gene: 9. This CDR3 spans 14 amino acids. DNA for the CDR3: TGTGCCAGCAGGGGTAGGGCAGGGGGCCATGGCTACACCTTC. This translates into CASRGRAGGHGYTF.